Listed here is a single TCR beta chain. The sample originates from a study of blood T cell repertoires in COVID-19. Looking at the study overall: The United States, Italy and Spain provided the acute and convalescent COVID-19 samples. T cells, B-cell-depleted T cells, or PBMCs provided the cDNA or gDNA that served as material.

Original data processing: Reference gene primer amplification yielded estimated nucleated cell counts. The table came from immunoSEQ multiplex PCR; TCRdb's copy has only in-frame clones and leaves some out. The DNA gave D and trimming, while V, J and clone size come from that table. Seen here are roughly 200,000 clones, around 88% observed once, and the top ten hold roughly 1.5%. This CDR3 region has 18 residues. Germline V gene sequence: CDR1 PRHDT, CDR2 FYEKMQ (reference sequence). The ends lost 4 bases at V and 4 bases at J; junction bases unmatched: 14. The V call is TRBV13, the J call TRBJ2-1; 9 bases map to TRBD2. Sequenced sample: peripheral blood. This clonotype was obtained from a man younger than 35 with active or convalescent COVID-19. CDR3 coding DNA: TGTGCCAGCAGCTCACGGCGGGGGGCTAGCGGGATTTACAATGAGCAGTTCTTC. Translated: CASSSRRGASGIYNEQFF. The whole variable domain, remainder taken from reference TRBV13 and TRBJ2-1, is AAGVIQSPRHLIKEKRETATLKCYPIPRHDTVYWYQQGPGQDPQFLISFYEKMQSDKGSIPDRFSAQQFSDYHSELNMSSLELGDSALYFCASSSRRGASGIYNEQFFGPGTRLTVL.